These 15 T cell receptor beta chains were all obtained from the same sample, sequenced in a study of shared clonotypes between healthy human individuals. Data came from immunoSEQ multiplex PCR; TCRdb stores just in-frame clones and leaves some out. The table shows more than 2,000,000 clones, with roughly 93% occurring only once. Sequenced: naive CD4+ T cells from PBMCs. Subset meaning: CD45RA+ positively selected. The receptors were sampled from a man aged 18 to 29 in good health. Some clones in this sample may be carry-over from other donors' samples.

The V call is TRBV7-3, the J call TRBJ2-3, with D perhaps assigned TRBD1 or TRBD2 (5 bases each). Germline-derived CDR1 and CDR2 are SGHTA and FQGTGA. The germline V and J ends were trimmed by 5 bases and 3 bases, with 12 bases remaining between them. The CDR3 is made up of 14 amino acids. CDR3 region: CASSQSWGTDTQYF. The CDR3 coding sequence is TGTGCCAGCAGCCAAAGTTGGGGGACAGATACGCAGTATTTT.

V is TRBV6-5 and J is TRBJ2-2, with 8 bases aligning to TRBD1. The CDR3 covers 14 residues. Per the germline V gene, CDR1 is MNHEY and CDR2 is SVGAGI. After removal of 8 bases from V and 3 bases from J, the junction contained 5 bases not matched to a gene. In DNA, the CDR3 is TGTGCCAGCCTTGGACAGGGTGACACCGGGGAGCTGTTTTTT. It is translated as CASLGQGDTGELFF.

This clone was recorded a few times. The chain links TRBV29-1 to TRBJ1-1, with D unclear. Looked up from germline, CDR1 is SQVTM and CDR2 is ANQGSEA. The CDR3 has 12 amino acids. Between the trimmed V and J ends, which lost 6 bases and 5 bases, there was a span of 13 bases. CDR3 sequence reads: CSVALTGTEAFF. As DNA, the CDR3 is TGCAGCGTCGCCCTGACTGGAACTGAAGCTTTCTTT.

The chain carries TRBV7-6 and TRBJ1-3; D is uncertain. This CDR3 spans 16 amino acids. The V end was cut by 8 bases, the J end by 0 bases, with 17 bases between. Germline V gene lookup returns CDR1 SGHVS and CDR2 FNYEAQ. The CDR3 sequence: CASRDPYSSSGNTIYF. CDR3 nucleotides: TGTGCCAGCCGCGACCCATATAGTAGCTCTGGAAACACCATATATTTT.

This clone was picked up one time. In nucleotides, the CDR3 is TGCGCCAGCAGCTTGGCGGGGGGTAACTATGAAAAACTGTTTTTT. Translation: CASSLAGGNYEKLFF. J is TRBJ1-4 and V is TRBV5-1; D possibly corresponds to TRBD1 (5 bases). Germline CDR1 SGHRS, CDR2 YFSETQ. The CDR3 contains 15 residues. V was shortened by 0 bases and J by 6 bases, with 12 bases between the two germline ends. Full variable domain (remainder filled in from reference TRBV5-1 and TRBJ1-4): KAGVTQTPRYLIKTRGQQVTLSCSPISGHRSVSWYQQTPGQGLQFLFEYFSETQRNKGNFPGRFSGRQFSNSRSEMNVSTLELGDSALYLCASSLAGGNYEKLFFGSGTQLSVL.

This chain connects TRBV30 to TRBJ2-5; TRBD1 might be the D (5 bases). The ends were cut back, 5 bases at V and 5 bases at J, with 9 bases in the middle. CDR1 GTSNPN and CDR2 SVGIG come from the germline V gene (reference sequence). This CDR3 has 11 residues. The DNA of the CDR3 is TGTGCCTGGCGACAGACGGAGACCCAGTACTTC. Translated: CAWRQTETQYF.

The V gene is TRBV28, the J gene TRBJ2-7; 7 bases are a match to TRBD2. CDR1 is MDHEN and CDR2 is SYDVKM in the germline V gene. This CDR3 has 13 residues. Trimming at V came to 8 bases and at J to 2 bases, leaving 6 bases not matched to a gene. This CDR3 reads CASGRERAYEQYF. The CDR3 nucleotides read TGTGCCAGCGGGAGGGAGAGAGCCTACGAGCAGTACTTC. The full variable domain, in which reference TRBV28 and TRBJ2-7 provide the parts outside the CDR3, is DVKVTQSSRYLVKRTGEKVFLECVQDMDHENMFWYRQDPGLGLRLIYFSYDVKMKEKGDIPEGYSVSREKKERFSLILESASTNQTSMYLCASGRERAYEQYFGPGTRLTVT.

The chain links TRBV10-3 to TRBJ2-7; maybe TRBD1 (6 bases). The V gene lost 10 bases and the J gene lost 2 bases, with 15 bases spanning the gap. The CDR3 covers 13 residues. Germline V CDR1 and CDR2: ENHRY, SYGVKD. CDR3 amino acids: CATRQATTYEQYF. DNA for the CDR3: TGTGCCACCCGACAGGCGACAACCTACGAGCAGTACTTC.

The V call is TRBV9, the J call TRBJ1-5; D remains ambiguous. V was clipped by 1 base and J by 2 bases, with 7 bases between them. Looked up from germline, CDR1 is SGDLS and CDR2 is YYNGEE. The CDR3 runs 14 residues. The CDR3: CASSVSWGNQPQHF. Here the CDR3 DNA reads TGTGCCAGCAGCGTAAGTTGGGGCAATCAGCCCCAGCATTTT. Full variable domain (rest looked up from reference TRBV9 and TRBJ1-5): DSGVTQTPKHLITATGQRVTLRCSPRSGDLSVYWYQQSLDQGLQFLIQYYNGEERAKGNILERFSAQQFPDLHSELNLSSLELGDSALYFCASSVSWGNQPQHFGDGTRLSIL.

This clone came up once. The chain is built from TRBV5-4 and TRBJ2-7; D remains unclear. Germline CDR1 is SGHNT and CDR2 is YYREEE (reference sequence). The CDR3 loop spans 15 amino acids. The V and J ends lost 3 bases and 2 bases respectively, with 15 bases between them. The CDR3 DNA reads as TGTGCCAGCAGCTCACCCAAAGACGGGCCCTACGAGCAGTACTTC. Protein: CASSSPKDGPYEQYF.

The chain combines TRBV28 with TRBJ1-2; perhaps TRBD1 as D (5 bases). The CDR3 consists of 13 residues. Looked up from germline, CDR1 is MDHEN and CDR2 is SYDVKM. Trimming took 7 bases from V and 2 from J, leaving 11 bases between them. CDR3 coding DNA: TGTGCCAGCATCCCCGGGGGGAACTATGGCTACACCTTC. It yields the protein CASIPGGNYGYTF.

The chain combines TRBV15 with TRBJ1-5, with D maybe TRBD1 (5 bases). V lost 0 bases and J 5 bases, leaving 14 bases between the germline ends. Per the germline V gene, CDR1 is LNHNV and CDR2 is YYDKDF (reference sequence). CDR3 length: 16 residues. In DNA, the CDR3 is TGTGCCACCAGCAGAGATGGTCAGGGAGTGGATCAGCCCCAGCATTTT. This translates into CATSRDGQGVDQPQHF.

The rearrangement uses TRBV5-4 and TRBJ1-5; D is unclear. This CDR3 is built from 14 residues. Trimming left V 2 bases short and J 3 bases short, with 9 bases between. Germline V gene data show CDR1 as SGHNT and CDR2 as YYREEE (reference sequence). CDR3 region: CASSFGGTNQPQHF. CDR3 coding DNA: TGTGCCAGCAGCTTCGGCGGAACCAATCAGCCCCAGCATTTT.

The chain links TRBV2 to TRBJ2-3, with unresolved D. Looked up from germline, CDR1 is SNHLY and CDR2 is FYNNEI. The CDR3 loop spans 11 amino acids. Between the trimmed V and J ends, which lost 10 bases and 5 bases, there was a span of 10 bases. Here the CDR3 reads CATRSVDTQYF. The CDR3 bases are TGTGCCACCAGAAGCGTAGATACGCAGTATTTT.

Worth noting for this clone: Distinct nucleotide sequences in the sample also encode this CDR3. V gene TRBV9 combines with J gene TRBJ2-5; D uncertain. Trimming removed 2 bases at V and 2 bases at J, with 10 bases between. There are 14 residues in the CDR3. Germline V gene lookup returns CDR1 SGDLS and CDR2 YYNGEE. In DNA, the CDR3 is TGTGCCAGCAGCGTTAGTTGGGGACAAGAGACCCAGTACTTC. Amino acid sequence: CASSVSWGQETQYF.